This entry lists 2 T cell receptor beta chains sequenced from one sample in a study of early T cells in non-severe SARS-CoV-2 infection. MiXCR was run by TCRdb on the 5' RACE reads, yielding one entry per CDR3 protein. The profile covers about 60,000 distinct CDR3 sequences, with around 13% appearing a single time and 3.5% to 5% taken by the ten largest. Sequences were obtained from whole blood. These receptors originate from an adult who was a healthcare worker with PCR-confirmed SARS-CoV-2 infection or an uninfected control (not recorded which).

This sequence joins TRBV5-6 and TRBJ1-1, with a weak D call TRBD1 (5 bases). CDR3 length equals 15 residues. Trimming left V 4 bases short and J 6 bases short, with 19 bases between. CDR1 is SGHDT, CDR2 YYEEEE, per germline. DNA of the CDR3: TGTGCCAGCAGCCGGAGTTCCGGCAGGGCTCCTGAAGCTTTCTTT. Its protein is CASSRSSGRAPEAFF. The full variable domain, completed using reference TRBV5-6 and TRBJ1-1, is DAGVTQSPTHLIKTRGQQVTLRCSPKSGHDTVSWYQQALGQGPQFIFQYYEEEERQRGNFPDRFSGHQFPNYSSELNVNALLLGDSALYLCASSRSSGRAPEAFFGQGTRLTVV.

This clonotype was detected a few times. The V and J genes are TRBV5-1 and TRBJ2-7; D ambiguous. Per the germline V gene, CDR1 is SGHRS and CDR2 is YFSETQ. CDR3 size: 13 residues. Trimming pared 0 bases from V and 0 bases from J, leaving 4 bases between. CDR3 nucleotide sequence: TGCGCCAGCAGCTTGGTTGACTCCTACGAGCAGTACTTC. This codes for CASSLVDSYEQYF.